Listed here are 23 T cell receptor beta chains from one sample, sequenced in a study of blood T cell repertoires in COVID-19. Measured with immunoSEQ multiplex PCR; TCRdb has only the in-frame clones, and not every one. The sample has about 220,000 clones, about 80% seen once; the top ten hold approximately 1.3%. Sequencing input: PBMCs or T cells enriched from blood (not recorded which). Every receptor here comes from a woman aged 40 to 50 with acute COVID-19.

The CDR3 bases are TGTGCCAGCAGTTTAAACAGGGCGGTTGAGCCCCAGCATTTT. Amino acid sequence: CASSLNRAVEPQHF. The genes are TRBV27 and TRBJ1-5; D possibly corresponds to TRBD1 (6 bases). The germline CDR1 and CDR2 sequences are MNHEY and SMNVEV (reference sequence). The CDR3 contains 14 residues. V was trimmed by 2 bases and J by 8 bases, leaving 13 bases between them.

This sequence joins TRBV7-2 and TRBJ2-3, with TRBD2 matching over 9 bases. This CDR3 region has 16 residues. With 0 bases clipped from V and 3 bases from J, the junction kept 4 bases outside the gene matches. CDR1 and CDR2 from the germline V gene are SGHTA and FQGNSA. The CDR3 loop is CASSLAQAGGTDTQYF. The CDR3, as DNA: TGTGCCAGCAGCTTAGCGCAAGCGGGGGGTACAGATACGCAGTATTTT. Filled out from reference TRBV7-2 and TRBJ2-3, the complete variable domain reads GAGVSQSPSNKVTEKGKDVELRCDPISGHTALYWYRQSLGQGLEFLIYFQGNSAPDKSGLPSDRFSAERTGGSVSTLTIQRTQQEDSAVYLCASSLAQAGGTDTQYFGPGTRLTVL.

V gene TRBV10-3 combines with J gene TRBJ2-7; the D gene is possibly TRBD1 (5 bases). The CDR3 is made up of 13 amino acids. Germline V gene data show CDR1 as ENHRY and CDR2 as SYGVKD. Between the trimmed V and J ends, which lost 7 bases and 5 bases, there was a span of 15 bases. The CDR3 spells CAINFDSADEQYF. The CDR3, as DNA: TGTGCCATCAATTTCGACAGCGCCGACGAGCAGTACTTC.

V and J are TRBV11-2 and TRBJ2-1, with 7 bases fitting TRBD1. From germline, CDR1 is SGHAT and CDR2 FQNNGV. V gave up 6 bases and J gave up 5 bases; unmatched junction bases: 7. The CDR3 contains 14 residues. The CDR3 DNA sequence: TGTGCCAGCAGGAAGCCAGGGGGAAACAATGAGCAGTTCTTC. Translating gives CASRKPGGNNEQFF.

The chain carries TRBV6-5 and TRBJ1-1; D unresolved. CDR3 length equals 14 residues. V lost 7 bases to trimming and J lost 1 base, with 13 bases between them. CDR1 MNHEY and CDR2 SVGAGI come from the germline V gene. CDR3 loop: CASMNGPGNTEAFF. The CDR3 DNA is TGTGCCAGCATGAATGGGCCAGGGAACACTGAAGCTTTCTTT.

The V call is TRBV3-1 (or the pseudogene TRBV3-2), the J call TRBJ2-7; D not certain. The CDR3 is 14 residues long. The V gene's germline CDR1 is LGHDT and CDR2 YNNKEL (reference sequence). Trimming stripped 2 bases from V and 0 bases from J, with 8 bases between. The CDR3 is CASSQRDSSYEQYF. The CDR3 DNA is TGTGCCAGCAGCCAAAGAGATAGCTCCTACGAGCAGTACTTC.

CDR3 residues: CASSLGQGSTREAFF. The CDR3 nucleotides are TGTGCCAGCAGCTTGGGACAGGGATCTACGCGAGAAGCTTTCTTT. V usage is TRBV5-5 and J usage is TRBJ1-1; 7 bases agree with TRBD1. V lost 0 bases and J lost 8; bases outside the gene matches: 10. CDR3 length: 15 residues. Germline V lookup: CDR1 SGHKS, CDR2 YYEKEE (reference sequence).

This clone was detected only once. The J gene is TRBJ2-1, the V gene TRBV3-1 (or the pseudogene TRBV3-2); the D gene is possibly TRBD2 (7 bases). This CDR3 has 17 residues. Germline CDR1 is LGHDT and CDR2 is YNNKEL (reference sequence). Trimming pared 0 bases from V and 2 bases from J, leaving 14 bases between. The CDR3 DNA follows: TGTGCCAGCAGCCAAGATACGGACAGCGGGACCTACAATGAGCAGTTCTTC. This codes for CASSQDTDSGTYNEQFF.

This sequence joins TRBV2 and TRBJ1-1; TRBD1 aligns across 7 bases. CDR1 and CDR2 (germline): SNHLY, FYNNEI. Trimming cost V 6 bases and J 5 bases; bases outside gene matches: 9. This CDR3 spans 14 amino acids. The CDR3 coding sequence is TGTGCCAGCAGGACTGACAGGGTGTCAACTGAAGCTTTCTTT. This codes for CASRTDRVSTEAFF.

The rearrangement joins TRBV5-8 to TRBJ1-1; TRBD1 matches 7 bases. Germline V lookup: CDR1 SGHTS, CDR2 YDEGEE. The V and J ends lost 1 base and 0 bases, in that order; junction bases with no gene match: 6. The CDR3 has 16 residues. CDR3 region: CASSLWDSTMNTEAFF. The CDR3 DNA follows: TGTGCCAGCAGCTTGTGGGACAGCACGATGAACACTGAAGCTTTCTTT.

This chain joins TRBV28 and TRBJ2-7, with 7 bases that match TRBD2. Per the germline V gene, CDR1 is MDHEN and CDR2 is SYDVKM. V trimming: 6 bases; J trimming: 6 bases; junction bases outside the gene matches: 17. The CDR3 runs to 16 residues. CDR3 in DNA: TGTGCCAGCAGCCCCTCCCGCAGCGGGGTTAGAGGCGAGCAGTACTTC. Amino acids: CASSPSRSGVRGEQYF.

This chain links TRBV10-1 with TRBJ1-1; D is possibly TRBD1 (5 bases). With 3 bases removed from V and 4 bases from J, the gap between germline ends came to 12 bases. This CDR3 is built from 14 residues. The germline V gene encodes CDR1 WNHNN and CDR2 SYGVQD (reference sequence). CDR3: CASSEGNRFTEAFF. The CDR3 DNA is TGCGCCAGCAGTGAAGGGAACAGGTTCACTGAAGCTTTCTTT.

The chain combines TRBV5-5 with TRBJ2-1, with TRBD2 matching over 13 bases. The J segment lost 4 bases and the V segment lost 0 bases, leaving 13 bases of the junction unmatched. CDR3 size: 20 residues. The germline V gene encodes CDR1 SGHKS and CDR2 YYEKEE (reference sequence). CDR3 loop: CASSLGTSGRTWKIYNEQFF. Written as DNA, the CDR3 is TGTGCCAGCAGCTTGGGGACTAGCGGGAGAACGTGGAAGATTTACAATGAGCAGTTCTTC.

The V call is TRBV5-1, the J call TRBJ1-6; possibly TRBD1 for D (5 bases). The CDR3 spans 13 residues. Germline CDR1 SGHRS, CDR2 YFSETQ. Trimming removed 4 bases at V and 5 bases at J, with 7 bases between. CDR3 sequence: CASSDRNNSPLHF. The CDR3 nucleotides read TGCGCCAGCAGCGACAGAAATAATTCACCCCTCCACTTT. The complete variable domain, with remaining parts taken from reference TRBV5-1 and TRBJ1-6, reads KAGVTQTPRYLIKTRGQQVTLSCSPISGHRSVSWYQQTPGQGLQFLFEYFSETQRNKGNFPGRFSGRQFSNSRSEMNVSTLELGDSALYLCASSDRNNSPLHFGNGTRLTVT.

The genes are TRBV4-1 and TRBJ1-1, with a weak D call TRBD1 (5 bases). CDR3 length: 17 residues. Germline-derived CDR1 and CDR2 are MGHRA and YSYEKL. With 4 bases removed from V and 5 bases from J, the gap between germline ends came to 23 bases. The CDR3, as DNA: TGCGCCAGCAGCCGAAATCCTATATCAGGGAGGAAGACTGAAGCTTTCTTT. Translation gives CASSRNPISGRKTEAFF.

The chain combines TRBV5-6 with TRBJ2-7; the D gene is possibly TRBD1 (6 bases). Trimming took 1 base from V and 0 from J, leaving 14 bases between them. Germline CDR1 and CDR2: SGHDT and YYEEEE. The CDR3 loop spans 16 amino acids. The CDR3 sequence is CASSLFMTGSSYEQYF. The CDR3 bases are TGTGCCAGCAGCTTGTTTATGACAGGAAGCTCCTACGAGCAGTACTTC.

J is TRBJ2-1 and V is TRBV29-1, with 8 positions matching TRBD1. CDR1 is SQVTM, CDR2 ANQGSEA, per germline. The CDR3 is made up of 13 amino acids. V shed 7 bases and J 5 bases; nucleotides not matched to a gene: 7. The DNA for the CDR3 is TGCAGCGCCGCCAGGACAGGGAACAATGAGCAGTTCTTC. This sequence encodes CSAARTGNNEQFF.

The chain couples TRBV5-1 to TRBJ2-7, with 7 bases matching TRBD1. The germline V gene encodes CDR1 SGHRS and CDR2 YFSETQ. There are 16 residues in the CDR3. J was trimmed by 3 bases and V by 0 bases; bases with no gene match: 9. CDR3 DNA sequence: TGCGCCAGCAGCTTGGGGGCCGGGACAGCCCTCTACGAGCAGTACTTC. It translates to CASSLGAGTALYEQYF.

The rearrangement joins TRBV7-3 to TRBJ1-1; TRBD1 matches 7 bases. The junction had 7 bases not matched to a gene; V was cut back by 5 bases and J by 4 bases. The CDR3 consists of 14 residues. Germline lookup yields CDR1 SGHTA and CDR2 FQGTGA. In DNA form, the CDR3 reads TGTGCCAGCAGCCTTACAGGGGCCGCCACTGAAGCTTTCTTT. This codes for CASSLTGAATEAFF.

The chain uses TRBV27 and TRBJ1-2; a weak D match, TRBD1 (5 bases). The CDR3 length is 11 residues. The germline V gene has CDR1 MNHEY and CDR2 SMNVEV (reference sequence). The CDR3 DNA is TGTGCTAAAGGGGCCCCCTATGGCTACACCTTC. Translating gives CAKGAPYGYTF.

This chain joins TRBV9 and TRBJ2-2; 11 positions match TRBD2. The V and J ends lost 2 bases and 6 bases, in that order; junction bases with no gene match: 3. The length of the CDR3 is 15 residues. Germline CDR1 is SGDLS and CDR2 is YYNGEE. CDR3: CASSVNSGGAGELFF. For the CDR3, the DNA is TGTGCCAGCAGCGTTAATAGCGGGGGGGCCGGGGAGCTGTTTTTT. The full variable domain, in which reference TRBV9 and TRBJ2-2 provide the parts outside the CDR3, is DSGVTQTPKHLITATGQRVTLRCSPRSGDLSVYWYQQSLDQGLQFLIQYYNGEERAKGNILERFSAQQFPDLHSELNLSSLELGDSALYFCASSVNSGGAGELFFGEGSRLTVL.

The table lists this clone with many counts. The chain carries TRBV7-2 and TRBJ1-1; D is unclear. The CDR3 runs 13 residues. V lost 6 bases and J lost 1, with 9 bases in between. Per germline, CDR1 SGHTA and CDR2 FQGNSA. The CDR3 protein is CASRQFRNTEAFF. CDR3 in DNA: TGTGCCAGCAGACAATTCCGGAACACTGAAGCTTTCTTT.

This chain links TRBV19 with TRBJ1-6, with D uncertain. This CDR3 has 13 amino acids. Looked up from germline, CDR1 is LNHDA and CDR2 is SQIVND (reference sequence). Trimming removed 0 bases from V and 12 bases from J, with 9 bases in between. CDR3 coding DNA: TGTGCCAGTAGTATAGATCGGGTGAAACCCCTCCACTTT. This codes for CASSIDRVKPLHF.